Here is one TCR beta chain with its context. The entry originates in a study of blood T cell repertoires in COVID-19. Generated by immunoSEQ multiplex PCR, the TCRdb table keeps only in-frame clones and is missing some. Of approximately 140,000 clones listed, approximately 91% are singletons. Per the germline V gene, CDR1 is SGHAT and CDR2 is FQNNGV. The CDR3 runs 16 residues. The V end was cut by 2 bases, the J end by 2 bases, with 10 bases between. The chain links TRBV11-2 to TRBJ2-6; D is ambiguous. The source is a human donor in a cohort sampled during active COVID-19. The sequenced sample was peripheral blood. The CDR3 protein is CASSLLRSTGANVLTF. In DNA form, the CDR3 reads TGTGCCAGCAGCTTACTTCGGTCCACTGGGGCCAACGTCCTGACTTTC.